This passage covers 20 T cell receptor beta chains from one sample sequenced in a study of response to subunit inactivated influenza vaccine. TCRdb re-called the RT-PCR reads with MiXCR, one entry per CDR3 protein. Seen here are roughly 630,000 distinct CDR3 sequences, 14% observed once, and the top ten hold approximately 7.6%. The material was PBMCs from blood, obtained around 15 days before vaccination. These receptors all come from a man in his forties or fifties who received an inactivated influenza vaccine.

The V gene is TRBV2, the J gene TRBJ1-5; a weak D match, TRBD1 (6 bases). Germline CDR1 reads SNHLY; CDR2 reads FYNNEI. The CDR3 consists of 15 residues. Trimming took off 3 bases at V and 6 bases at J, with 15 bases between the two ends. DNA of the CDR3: TGTGCCAGCAGTGAGGGGGCGTCGGGGAGTCAGCCCCAGCATTTT. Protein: CASSEGASGSQPQHF.

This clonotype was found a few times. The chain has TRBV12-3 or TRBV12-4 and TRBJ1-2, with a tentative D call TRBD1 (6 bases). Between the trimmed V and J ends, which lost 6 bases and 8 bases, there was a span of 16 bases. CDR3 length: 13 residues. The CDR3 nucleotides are TGTGCCAGCAGCCGGGACAACCTGGGGGGCTACACCTTC. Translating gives CASSRDNLGGYTF.

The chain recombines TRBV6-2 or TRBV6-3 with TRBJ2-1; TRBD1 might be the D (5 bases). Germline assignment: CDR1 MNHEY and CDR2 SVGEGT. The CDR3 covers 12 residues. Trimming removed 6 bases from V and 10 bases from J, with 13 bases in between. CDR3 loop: CASRETVGEQFF. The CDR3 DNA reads TGTGCCAGCAGGGAGACAGTGGGCGAGCAGTTCTTC.

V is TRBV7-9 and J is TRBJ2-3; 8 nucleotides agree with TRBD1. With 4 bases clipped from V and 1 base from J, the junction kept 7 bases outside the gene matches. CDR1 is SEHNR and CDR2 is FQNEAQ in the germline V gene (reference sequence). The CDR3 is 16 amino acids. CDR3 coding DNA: TGTGCCAGCAGCTCACTCAGGGGGCTGGGCACAGATACGCAGTATTTT. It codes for CASSSLRGLGTDTQYF.

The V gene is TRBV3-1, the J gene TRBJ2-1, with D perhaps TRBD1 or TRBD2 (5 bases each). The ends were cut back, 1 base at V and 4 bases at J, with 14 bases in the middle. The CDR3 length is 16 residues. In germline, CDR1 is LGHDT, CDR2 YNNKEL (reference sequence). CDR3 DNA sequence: TGTGCCAGCAGCCAAGCGGGGCAGCCAGGATACAATGAGCAGTTCTTC. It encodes CASSQAGQPGYNEQFF.

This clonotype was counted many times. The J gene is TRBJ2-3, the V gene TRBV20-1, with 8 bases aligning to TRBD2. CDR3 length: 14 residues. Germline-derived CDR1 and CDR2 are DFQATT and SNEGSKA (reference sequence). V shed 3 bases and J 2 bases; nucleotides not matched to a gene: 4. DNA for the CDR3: TGCAGTGCTAGGGTAGCGGGGAACACAGATACGCAGTATTTT. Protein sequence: CSARVAGNTDTQYF.

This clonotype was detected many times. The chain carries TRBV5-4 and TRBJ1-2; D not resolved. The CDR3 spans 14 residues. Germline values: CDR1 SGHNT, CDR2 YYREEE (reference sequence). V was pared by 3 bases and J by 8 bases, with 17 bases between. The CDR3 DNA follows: TGTGCCAGCAGCTATGCGGCTGACTTGAAGGGCTACACCTTC. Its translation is CASSYAADLKGYTF.

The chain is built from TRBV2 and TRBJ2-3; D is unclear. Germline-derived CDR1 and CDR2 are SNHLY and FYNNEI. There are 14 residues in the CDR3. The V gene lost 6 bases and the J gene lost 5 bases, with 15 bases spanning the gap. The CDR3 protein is CASRESPKGDTQYF. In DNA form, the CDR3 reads TGTGCCAGCAGGGAGTCACCGAAGGGAGATACGCAGTATTTT.

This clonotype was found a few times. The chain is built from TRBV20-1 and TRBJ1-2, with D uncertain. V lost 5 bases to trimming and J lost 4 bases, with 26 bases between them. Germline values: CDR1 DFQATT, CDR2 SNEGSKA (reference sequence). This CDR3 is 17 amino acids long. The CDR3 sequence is CSAPPASLGGRVYGYTF. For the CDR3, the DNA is TGCAGTGCTCCTCCAGCGTCTCTAGGCGGTCGGGTCTATGGCTACACCTTC.

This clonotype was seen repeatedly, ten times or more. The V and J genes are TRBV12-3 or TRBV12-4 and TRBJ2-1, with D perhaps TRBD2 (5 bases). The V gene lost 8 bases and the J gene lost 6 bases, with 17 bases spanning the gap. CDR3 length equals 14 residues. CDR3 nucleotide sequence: TGTGCCAGCCGCTACTCGGCGGGCCCCAATGAGCAGTTCTTC. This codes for CASRYSAGPNEQFF.

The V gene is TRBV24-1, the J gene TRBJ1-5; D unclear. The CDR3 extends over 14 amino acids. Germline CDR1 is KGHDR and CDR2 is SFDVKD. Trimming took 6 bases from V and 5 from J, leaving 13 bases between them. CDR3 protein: CATSLPGRDQPQHF. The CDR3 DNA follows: TGTGCCACCAGTTTACCAGGTAGGGATCAGCCCCAGCATTTT.

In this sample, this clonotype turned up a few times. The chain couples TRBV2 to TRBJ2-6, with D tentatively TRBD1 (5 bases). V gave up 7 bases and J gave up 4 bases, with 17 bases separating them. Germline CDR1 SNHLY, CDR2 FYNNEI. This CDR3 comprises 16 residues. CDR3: CASTSVRGHGANVLTF. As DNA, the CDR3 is TGTGCCAGCACCTCGGTTAGGGGTCACGGGGCCAACGTCCTGACTTTC.

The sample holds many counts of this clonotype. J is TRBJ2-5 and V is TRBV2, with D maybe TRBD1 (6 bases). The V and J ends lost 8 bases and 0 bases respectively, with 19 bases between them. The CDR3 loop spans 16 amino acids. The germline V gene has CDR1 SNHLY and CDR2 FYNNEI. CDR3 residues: CASDKTGHFYQETQYF. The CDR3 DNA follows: TGTGCCAGCGACAAAACGGGACACTTCTACCAAGAGACCCAGTACTTC.

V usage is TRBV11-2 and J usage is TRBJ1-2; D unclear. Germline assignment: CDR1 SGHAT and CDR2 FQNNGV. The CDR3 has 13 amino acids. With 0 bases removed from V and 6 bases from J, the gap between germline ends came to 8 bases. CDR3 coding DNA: TGTGCCAGCAGCTTAGAGTCGGGTGATGGCTACACCTTC. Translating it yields CASSLESGDGYTF.

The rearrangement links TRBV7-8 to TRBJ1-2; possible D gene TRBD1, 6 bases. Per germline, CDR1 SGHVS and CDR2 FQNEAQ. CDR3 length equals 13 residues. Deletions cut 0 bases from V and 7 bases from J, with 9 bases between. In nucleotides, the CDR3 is TGTGCCAGCAGCTTAGCGTCGGGGGCTGGCTACACCTTC. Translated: CASSLASGAGYTF.

The CDR3, as DNA: TGTGCCAGCAGGCGACTGGCGGGAGTGGGTACCGGGGAGCTGTTTTTT. Protein: CASRRLAGVGTGELFF. The V gene is TRBV6-2 or TRBV6-3, the J gene TRBJ2-2; 7 bases line up with TRBD2. Losses at the gene ends were 6 bases for V and 5 bases for J; bases not matched to a gene: 12. This CDR3 is 16 amino acids long. Germline V gene sequence: CDR1 MNHEY, CDR2 SVGEGT.

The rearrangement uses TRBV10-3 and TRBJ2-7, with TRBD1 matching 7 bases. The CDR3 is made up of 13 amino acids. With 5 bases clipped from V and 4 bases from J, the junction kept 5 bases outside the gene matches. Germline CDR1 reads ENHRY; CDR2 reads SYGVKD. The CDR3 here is CAISPGQRYEQYF. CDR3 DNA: TGTGCCATCAGTCCGGGACAGCGTTACGAGCAGTACTTC.

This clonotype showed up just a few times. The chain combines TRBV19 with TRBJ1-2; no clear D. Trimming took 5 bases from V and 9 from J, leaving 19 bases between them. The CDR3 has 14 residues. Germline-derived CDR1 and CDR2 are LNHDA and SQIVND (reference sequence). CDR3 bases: TGTGCCAGTAGTCATAATTCACGCTCCGGGAGCTACACCTTC. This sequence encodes CASSHNSRSGSYTF.

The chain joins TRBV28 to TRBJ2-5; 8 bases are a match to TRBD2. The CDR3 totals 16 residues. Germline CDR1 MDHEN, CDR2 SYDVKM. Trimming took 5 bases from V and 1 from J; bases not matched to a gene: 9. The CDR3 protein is CASSRPLREVQETQYF. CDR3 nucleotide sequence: TGTGCCAGCAGTCGCCCGTTGCGGGAGGTCCAAGAGACCCAGTACTTC.

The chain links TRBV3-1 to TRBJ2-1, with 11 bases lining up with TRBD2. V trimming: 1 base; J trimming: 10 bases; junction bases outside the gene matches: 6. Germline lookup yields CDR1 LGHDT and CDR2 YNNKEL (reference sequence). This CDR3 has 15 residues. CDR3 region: CASSQGLAGGYEQFF. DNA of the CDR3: TGTGCCAGCAGCCAAGGGCTAGCGGGAGGATACGAGCAGTTCTTC.